This entry describes one TCR beta chain. The data derive from a study of blood T cell repertoires in COVID-19. Study summary: Some COVID-19 samples were acute and others convalescent; all came from the United States, Italy and Spain.

In the original analysis: By means of reference gene primer amplification, nucleated cell counts were estimated. Repertoires were generated with immunoSEQ multiplex PCR, while TCRdb's copy carries only in-frame clones and drops some. V and J calls and clone size come straight from that table; D and trimming were deduced from the DNA. Of a few hundred thousand clones listed, 86% are singletons. The V end lost 3 bases, the J end lost 6 bases, and 8 bases lay between the germline ends. This CDR3 has 13 residues. The sample comprised peripheral blood. The chain uses TRBV12-3 or TRBV12-4 and TRBJ2-2; D not certain. The sequence was collected from a man between 25 and 39 years old with active or convalescent COVID-19. The CDR3 bases are TGTGCCAGCAGTTTCTCAGTGTCCGGGGAGCTGTTTTTT. Translating gives CASSFSVSGELFF.